Listed here are 26 T cell receptor beta chains from one sample, sequenced in a study of tumor-infiltrating lymphocytes in localized non-small cell lung cancer. This table comes from immunoSEQ multiplex PCR, and its TCRdb copy is limited to in-frame clones, with some not included. The repertoire holds 13,000 or so clones, about 71% seen once, with less than 9.5% in the top ten. The sequenced sample consisted of uninvolved lung tissue not adjacent to the tumor. These receptors were taken from a human donor with non-small cell lung cancer.

The gene calls are TRBV10-3 and TRBJ1-4; no reliable D call. CDR1 is ENHRY, CDR2 SYGVKD, per germline. The V end was cut by 2 bases, the J end by 8 bases, with 6 bases between. This CDR3 spans 12 amino acids. CDR3 nucleotide sequence: TGTGCCATCAGTGAGAACACAGAAAAACTGTTTTTT. Translated: CAISENTEKLFF.

The CDR3 DNA reads TGTGCCAGCAGCCTGCTGATGCACACTGAAGCTTTCTTT. This sequence encodes CASSLLMHTEAFF. This sequence joins TRBV7-3 and TRBJ1-1, with D uncertain. CDR3 size: 13 residues. Germline CDR1 is SGHTA and CDR2 is FQGTGA. V lost 5 bases, J lost 3 bases, and 10 bases lay in between.

The J gene is TRBJ1-2, the V gene TRBV29-1; TRBD1 might be the D (6 bases). Germline values: CDR1 SQVTM, CDR2 ANQGSEA. The CDR3 covers 13 residues. V lost 4 bases to trimming and J lost 2 bases, with 11 bases between them. The CDR3 region is CSVGGTGNYGYTF. Written as DNA, the CDR3 is TGCAGCGTTGGCGGCACAGGGAACTATGGCTACACCTTC.

The chain carries TRBV9 and TRBJ2-3, with 7 bases that match TRBD1. Losses at the gene ends were 3 bases for V and 2 bases for J; bases not matched to a gene: 6. Germline CDR1 reads SGDLS; CDR2 reads YYNGEE. This CDR3 is 15 amino acids long. Here the CDR3 reads CASSASQGSTDTQYF. CDR3 nucleotide sequence: TGTGCCAGCAGCGCATCACAGGGGTCCACAGATACGCAGTATTTT.

As for this clone: Other DNA sequences in the same sample also yield this CDR3. The chain recombines TRBV30 with TRBJ2-7; D gene unclear. CDR1 is GTSNPN and CDR2 is SVGIG in the germline V gene (reference sequence). The CDR3 extends over 12 amino acids. Trimming took off 0 bases at V and 3 bases at J, with 6 bases between the two ends. The CDR3 is CAWSVGYYEQYF. Here the CDR3 DNA reads TGTGCCTGGAGTGTTGGGTACTACGAGCAGTACTTC. Variable domain in full (rest from reference TRBV30 and TRBJ2-7): SQTIHQWPATLVQPVGSPLSLECTVEGTSNPNLYWYRQAAGRGLQLLFYSVGIGQISSEVPQNLSASRPQDRQFILSSKKLLLSDSGFYLCAWSVGYYEQYFGPGTRLTVT.

This clone was recorded only once. The chain combines TRBV7-9 with TRBJ1-2, with 7 nucleotides matching TRBD1. V lost 5 bases to trimming and J lost 8 bases; unmatched junction nucleotides: 14. Germline loops: CDR1 SEHNR, CDR2 FQNEAQ (reference sequence). The CDR3 length is 15 residues. The CDR3 here is CASSPDREGFLGYTF. Here the CDR3 DNA reads TGTGCCAGCAGCCCCGACAGGGAAGGCTTCTTAGGCTACACCTTC.

The J gene is TRBJ1-2, the V gene TRBV4-2; TRBD1 is a possible D gene (6 bases). The CDR3 is made up of 15 amino acids. V was pared by 8 bases and J by 7 bases, with 23 bases between. Germline loops: CDR1 LGHNA, CDR2 YNFKEQ. The CDR3 loop is CASRTSMGAGSGYTF. The DNA for the CDR3 is TGTGCCAGCCGAACGTCCATGGGGGCGGGTTCTGGCTACACCTTC.

The chain recombines TRBV5-6 with TRBJ1-2; TRBD1 agrees at 7 bases. Germline CDR1 SGHDT, CDR2 YYEEEE. The CDR3 covers 15 residues. Trimming cost V 0 bases and J 8 bases; bases outside gene matches: 10. CDR3 residues: CASSLGDRAMKGYTF. DNA of the CDR3: TGTGCCAGCAGCTTGGGTGACAGGGCAATGAAGGGCTACACCTTC. The complete variable domain, with remaining parts taken from reference TRBV5-6 and TRBJ1-2, reads DAGVTQSPTHLIKTRGQQVTLRCSPKSGHDTVSWYQQALGQGPQFIFQYYEEEERQRGNFPDRFSGHQFPNYSSELNVNALLLGDSALYLCASSLGDRAMKGYTFGSGTRLTVV.

The CDR3 spells CSVLEGLRLYNEQFF. In DNA form, the CDR3 reads TGCAGCGTTTTGGAGGGCCTTCGGCTCTACAATGAGCAGTTCTTC. The chain employs TRBV29-1 and TRBJ2-1; perhaps TRBD2 as D (6 bases). The CDR3 contains 15 residues. With 5 bases removed from V and 3 bases from J, the gap between germline ends came to 17 bases. CDR1 is SQVTM, CDR2 ANQGSEA, per germline.

This rearrangement joins TRBV29-1 to TRBJ1-1; 10 bases fit TRBD1. Germline values: CDR1 SQVTM, CDR2 ANQGSEA. Unmatched junction bases numbered 9, after V lost 8 bases and J lost 6 bases. The CDR3 extends over 13 amino acids. The CDR3 here is CSFRTGGLPEAFF. CDR3 sequence (DNA): TGCAGCTTCAGGACAGGGGGGCTCCCTGAAGCTTTCTTT.

The rearrangement uses TRBV9 and TRBJ1-3; 7 positions agree with TRBD1. There are 14 residues in the CDR3. From germline, CDR1 is SGDLS and CDR2 YYNGEE. The V gene end was trimmed by 2 bases and the J gene end by 4 bases; junction bases not matched to a gene: 3. Written as DNA, the CDR3 is TGTGCCAGCAGCGTCAGGGGGGTGGGAAACACCATATATTTT. Protein: CASSVRGVGNTIYF.

This sequence joins TRBV6-5 and TRBJ1-5; D is unresolved. The length of the CDR3 is 13 residues. V lost 2 bases and J lost 4, with 6 bases in between. Looked up from germline, CDR1 is MNHEY and CDR2 is SVGAGI. The CDR3 here is CASSYLGNQPQHF. In DNA, the CDR3 is TGTGCCAGCAGTTACCTTGGTAATCAGCCCCAGCATTTT.

This rearrangement joins TRBV6-1 to TRBJ2-7; TRBD2 matches at 10 bases. The germline V gene has CDR1 MNHNS and CDR2 SASEGT. The V gene end was trimmed by 5 bases and the J gene end by 2 bases; junction bases not matched to a gene: 6. The CDR3 contains 15 residues. The CDR3 region is CASSFGLADPYEQYV. DNA for the CDR3: TGTGCCAGCAGTTTTGGACTAGCGGATCCCTACGAGCAGTACGTC.

The rearrangement joins TRBV7-2 to TRBJ2-5; the match to TRBD2 covers 11 bases. The V segment lost 4 bases and the J segment 5 bases; nucleotides outside the gene matches: 12. The CDR3 runs to 17 residues. CDR1 and CDR2 (germline): SGHTA, FQGNSA. CDR3 region: CASSSLLAGVLGETQYF. The CDR3 DNA reads TGTGCCAGCAGCTCGTTACTAGCGGGAGTATTAGGCGAGACCCAGTACTTC.

The gene calls are TRBV5-1 and TRBJ1-5, with D unresolved. The V end was cut by 5 bases, the J end by 6 bases, with 18 bases between. The length of the CDR3 is 15 residues. The V gene's germline CDR1 is SGHRS and CDR2 YFSETQ. CDR3 nucleotides: TGCGCCAGCAGTAGGGAGTTCGGTGCGGGTCAGCCCCAGCATTTT. Amino acids: CASSREFGAGQPQHF.

This clone is medium-sized by share. CDR3 in DNA: TGCGCCAGCGTGCGGATCGGCCACGAGCAGTACGTC. Translation gives CASVRIGHEQYV. The chain has TRBV10-1 and TRBJ2-7, with D uncertain. Trimming removed 8 bases from V and 5 bases from J, with 13 bases in between. CDR3 length: 12 amino acids. CDR1 is WNHNN and CDR2 is SYGVQD in the germline V gene (reference sequence).

The chain employs TRBV11-2 and TRBJ1-4, with D uncertain. The CDR3 is made up of 15 amino acids. CDR1 is SGHAT, CDR2 FQNNGV, per germline. Trimming left V 5 bases short and J 2 bases short, with 12 bases between. In DNA form, the CDR3 reads TGTGCCAGCAGCCGACGAGGAGATACTAATGAAAAACTGTTTTTT. Translating gives CASSRRGDTNEKLFF.

The genes are TRBV6-6 and TRBJ1-1; D is unclear. Trimming removed 2 bases from V and 0 bases from J, with 13 bases in between. The length of the CDR3 is 16 residues. Germline CDR1 and CDR2: MNHNY and SVGAGI (reference sequence). The CDR3 region has the DNA TGTGCCAGCAGTTACCCTACGGGTGGAATGAACACTGAAGCTTTCTTT. This encodes CASSYPTGGMNTEAFF.

The chain joins TRBV28 to TRBJ2-1; possibly TRBD2 for D (5 bases). The CDR3 totals 14 residues. The V end lost 5 bases, the J end lost 9 bases, and 17 bases lay between the germline ends. Germline CDR1 and CDR2: MDHEN and SYDVKM. The CDR3 loop is CASSPFLDGGEQFF. CDR3 coding DNA: TGTGCCAGCAGTCCTTTTTTAGACGGAGGTGAGCAGTTCTTC.

In its sample, this clone was seen a few times. The rearrangement links TRBV6-4 to TRBJ1-2, with a possible D match to TRBD1 (5 bases). The CDR3 is 15 amino acids. V was clipped by 4 bases and J by 1 base, with 13 bases between them. The germline V gene has CDR1 MRHNA and CDR2 SNTAGT. This chain's CDR3 is CASSGQSALNYGYTF. In nucleotides, the CDR3 is TGTGCCAGCAGTGGACAGTCTGCTCTTAACTATGGCTACACCTTC.

V is TRBV7-8 and J is TRBJ2-7; D may be TRBD1 (5 bases). CDR1 is SGHVS, CDR2 FQNEAQ, per germline. The CDR3 length is 14 residues. V lost 1 base to trimming and J lost 0 bases, with 7 bases between them. The CDR3 coding sequence is TGTGCCAGCAGCTTAGACAGGAGCTCCTACGAGCAGTACGTC. This translates into CASSLDRSSYEQYV.

This CDR3 is CASSQAQGTGTEAFF. As DNA, the CDR3 is TGCGCCAGCAGCCAAGCGCAGGGTACCGGGACTGAAGCTTTCTTT. The rearrangement links TRBV4-1 to TRBJ1-1; possibly TRBD1 for D (5 bases). CDR3 length: 15 residues. The ends were cut back, 1 base at V and 5 bases at J, with 14 bases in the middle. CDR1 is MGHRA and CDR2 is YSYEKL in the germline V gene.

This clone was picked up a small number of times. The chain uses TRBV29-1 and TRBJ2-7, with D perhaps TRBD1 or TRBD2 (5 bases each). CDR1 is SQVTM, CDR2 ANQGSEA, per germline. The V end was cut by 1 base, the J end by 3 bases, with 7 bases between. There are 12 residues in the CDR3. The CDR3 spells CSVEGGNYEQYF. The CDR3 region has the DNA TGCAGCGTTGAAGGGGGGAACTACGAGCAGTACTTC.

This chain connects TRBV6-1 to TRBJ1-1; a weak D match, TRBD1 (6 bases). The germline gives CDR1 MNHNS, CDR2 SASEGT. The CDR3 consists of 14 residues. Trimming removed 1 base at V and 3 bases at J, with 9 bases between. Here the CDR3 reads CASSEGTVDTEAFF. For the CDR3, the DNA is TGTGCCAGCAGTGAAGGGACAGTTGACACTGAAGCTTTCTTT.

This chain links TRBV5-5 with TRBJ2-7; D gene ambiguous. This CDR3 is 14 amino acids long. CDR1 and CDR2 (germline): SGHKS, YYEKEE (reference sequence). Trimming pared 2 bases from V and 5 bases from J, leaving 14 bases between. CDR3 region: CASSLRTSTDEQYF. CDR3 in DNA: TGTGCCAGCAGCTTACGTACATCAACGGACGAGCAGTACTTC.

The chain carries TRBV28 and TRBJ2-7; 8 bases align to TRBD2. Germline loops: CDR1 MDHEN, CDR2 SYDVKM. The trim removed 6 bases at V and 7 bases at J, leaving 14 bases unmatched. The CDR3 contains 15 residues. CDR3 in amino acids: CASRLVAGSDGEQYF. The DNA of the CDR3 is TGTGCCAGCAGGCTCGTAGCGGGATCCGACGGGGAGCAGTACTTC. Complete variable domain (other parts from reference TRBV28 and TRBJ2-7): DVKVTQSSRYLVKRTGEKVFLECVQDMDHENMFWYRQDPGLGLRLIYFSYDVKMKEKGDIPEGYSVSREKKERFSLILESASTNQTSMYLCASRLVAGSDGEQYFGPGTRLTVT.